The clone carrying this T cell receptor (beta chain) occurred many times. Its matching antigen is unknown. This specimen comes from a study of identical twins. From germline, CDR1 is SGHTS and CDR2 YDEGEE. V dropped 7 bases and J dropped 1 base, with 11 bases sitting between them. The CDR3 spans 14 residues. Study-level findings and limits: Models came in too low on out-of-frame TCR alpha sharing in monozygotic twins. Conclusions were based on cross-sectional statistical analysis, without following the same donors. Less excess twin sharing appeared in beta out-of-frame sequences.

MiXCR, run by TCRdb on the 5' RACE reads, gives a single entry per CDR3 protein. The sample consists of hundreds of thousands of distinct CDR3 sequences, over 8.5% of them appearing once. This sample also belongs to another study, concerning yellow fever vaccine responses in identical twins.

Sequencing input: PBMCs. The rearrangement links TRBV5-8 to TRBJ2-2; D might be TRBD2 (5 bases). The receptor was derived from a woman between 18 and 30 years old in good health. The DNA of the CDR3 is TGTGCCAGCGGCGATCGGGGGAACACCGGGGAGCTGTTTTTT. Protein product: CASGDRGNTGELFF.